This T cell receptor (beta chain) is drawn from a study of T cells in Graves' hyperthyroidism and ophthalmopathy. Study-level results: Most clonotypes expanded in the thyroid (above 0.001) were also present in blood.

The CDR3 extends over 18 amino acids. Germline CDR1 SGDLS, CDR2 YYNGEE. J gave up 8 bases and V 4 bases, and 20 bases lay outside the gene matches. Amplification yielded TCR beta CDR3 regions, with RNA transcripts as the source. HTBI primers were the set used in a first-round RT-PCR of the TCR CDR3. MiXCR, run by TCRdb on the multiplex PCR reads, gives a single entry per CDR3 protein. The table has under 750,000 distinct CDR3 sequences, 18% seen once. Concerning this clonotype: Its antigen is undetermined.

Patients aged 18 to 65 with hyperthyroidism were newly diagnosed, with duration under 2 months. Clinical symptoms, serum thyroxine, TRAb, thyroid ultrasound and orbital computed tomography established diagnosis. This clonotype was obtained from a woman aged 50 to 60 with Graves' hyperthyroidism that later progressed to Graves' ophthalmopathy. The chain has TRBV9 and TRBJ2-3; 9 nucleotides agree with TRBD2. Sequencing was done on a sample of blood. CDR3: CASSPPRRASGAWGTQYF. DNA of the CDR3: TGTGCCAGCAGCCCCCCGCGGCGGGCTAGCGGGGCTTGGGGTACGCAGTATTTT. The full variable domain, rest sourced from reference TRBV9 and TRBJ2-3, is DSGVTQTPKHLITATGQRVTLRCSPRSGDLSVYWYQQSLDQGLQFLIQYYNGEERAKGNILERFSAQQFPDLHSELNLSSLELGDSALYFCASSPPRRASGAWGTQYFGPGTRLTVL.